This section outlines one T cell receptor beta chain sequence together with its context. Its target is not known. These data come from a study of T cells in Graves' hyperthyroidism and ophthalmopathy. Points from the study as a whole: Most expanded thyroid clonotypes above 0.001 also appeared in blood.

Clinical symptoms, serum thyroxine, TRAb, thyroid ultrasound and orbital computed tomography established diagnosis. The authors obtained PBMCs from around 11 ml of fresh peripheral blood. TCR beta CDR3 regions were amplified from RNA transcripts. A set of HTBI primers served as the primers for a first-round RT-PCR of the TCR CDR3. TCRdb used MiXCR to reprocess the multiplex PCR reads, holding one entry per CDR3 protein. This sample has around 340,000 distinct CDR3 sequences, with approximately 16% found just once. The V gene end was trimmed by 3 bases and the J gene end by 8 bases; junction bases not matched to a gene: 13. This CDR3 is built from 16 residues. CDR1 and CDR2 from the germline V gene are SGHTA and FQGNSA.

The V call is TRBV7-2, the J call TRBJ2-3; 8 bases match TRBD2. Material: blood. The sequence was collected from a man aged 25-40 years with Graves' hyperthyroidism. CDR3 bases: TGTGCCAGCAGCTTCTCCGGGACTAGGGGCGGAGGTACGCAGTATTTT. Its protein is CASSFSGTRGGGTQYF.